This is a list of T cell receptor beta chains from one sample in a study of blood T cell repertoires in COVID-19. Assay used: immunoSEQ multiplex PCR; TCRdb lists only in-frame clones, some missing. The sample comprises roughly 180,000 clones, approximately 85% of which are singletons, and 6.2% rests with the top ten. Material: PBMCs or T cells enriched from blood (not recorded which). Source of these receptors: a man aged 35-49 years who had recovered from COVID-19. Both conserved end residues are part of each CDR3. A D gene is named only where the DNA matches it firmly. Not every row has a clone size; where given, it reads once, few, many or a size class.

>-|-|TRBV29-1|TRBJ1-1
CSTQGNTEAFF
TGCAGCACCCAGGGGAACACTGAAGCTTTCTTT
>once|TRBD2|TRBV20-1|TRBJ2-1
CSASVASGSHEQFF
TGCAGTGCTAGTGTGGCTAGCGGGAGCCATGAGCAGTTCTTC
>-|TRBD1|TRBV19|TRBJ1-1
CASSINRDSEAFF
TGTGCCAGTAGTATTAACAGGGACAGTGAAGCTTTCTTT
>-|-|TRBV18|TRBJ1-2
CASSAATDNYGYTF
TGTGCCAGCTCAGCAGCGACAGACAACTATGGCTACACCTTC
>-|-|TRBV29-1|TRBJ1-1
CSVGPDRNTEAFF
TGCAGCGTTGGTCCTGACAGGAACACTGAAGCTTTCTTT
>-|TRBD1|TRBV5-4|TRBJ2-7
CASSPGQGGYEQYF
TGTGCCAGCAGCCCCGGACAGGGTGGGTACGAGCAGTACTTC
>-|-|TRBV10-2|TRBJ1-1
CATGRGQQGEAFF
TGCGCCACAGGAAGGGGCCAACAGGGCGAAGCTTTCTTT
>-|TRBD2|TRBV9|TRBJ2-1
CASSVVEREVKIF
TGTGCCAGCAGCGTAGTTGAGCGGGAGGTGAAGATCTTC
>-|TRBD1|TRBV2|TRBJ1-5
CASSERWPGGGQPQHF
TGTGCCAGCAGTGAAAGATGGCCAGGGGGCGGTCAGCCCCAGCATTTT
>-|-|TRBV7-8|TRBJ2-7
CASSYTGISYEQYF
TGTGCCAGCAGCTACACCGGGATTTCTTACGAGCAGTACTTC
>once|-|TRBV6-5|TRBJ2-5
CASIAADYQETQYF
TGTGCCAGCATCGCGGCAGATTATCAAGAGACCCAGTACTTC
>many|-|TRBV10-3|TRBJ2-1
CAISEEGRGLTGNSYNEQFF
TGTGCCATCAGTGAGGAGGGTCGAGGGCTAACAGGGAACTCCTACAATGAGCAGTTCTTC
>-|TRBD1|TRBV3-1/TRBV3-2|TRBJ1-1
CASSQTGDTEAFF
TGTGCCAGCAGCCAGACAGGGGACACTGAAGCTTTCTTT
>-|-|TRBV12-3/TRBV12-4|TRBJ2-2
CASSLNTGELFF
TGTGCCAGCAGTCTTAACACCGGGGAGCTGTTTTTT
>-|TRBD1|TRBV27|TRBJ1-1
CASSLRDRANTEAFF
TGTGCCAGCAGTCTTAGGGACAGGGCAAACACTGAAGCTTTCTTT
>-|-|TRBV19|TRBJ2-1
CASRPGTSYNEQFF
TGTGCCAGTAGACCAGGGACTTCCTACAATGAGCAGTTCTTC
>-|-|TRBV2|TRBJ2-3
CSTEQNALSTDTQYF
TGCTCGACGGAGCAGAATGCCCTTAGCACAGATACGCAGTATTTT
>-|-|TRBV5-8|TRBJ1-1
CASSFTLRGYSPEAFF
TGTGCCAGCAGCTTCACCTTGAGAGGTTATAGCCCTGAAGCTTTCTTT
>-|-|TRBV27|TRBJ2-1
CASSLRAHNEQFF
TGTGCCAGCAGTTTGCGGGCCCACAATGAGCAGTTCTTC
>-|TRBD1|TRBV4-1|TRBJ1-1
CASSPADRDNTEAFF
TGCGCCAGCAGCCCAGCGGACAGGGATAACACTGAAGCTTTCTTT
>-|TRBD2|TRBV19|TRBJ2-7
CASSTASGSYEQYF
TGTGCCAGTAGTACCGCTAGCGGTTCCTACGAGCAGTACTTC
>-|-|TRBV19|TRBJ1-1
CASRQQGSNTEAFF
TGTGCCAGTAGGCAACAGGGATCTAACACTGAAGCTTTCTTT
>few|-|TRBV19|TRBJ1-2
CASRTPPSGYTF
TGTGCCAGTCGGACACCACCCTCTGGCTACACCTTC
>-|-|TRBV5-4|TRBJ2-2
CAITPQFDTGELFF
TGTGCCATCACCCCCCAGTTCGACACCGGGGAGCTGTTTTTT
>-|-|TRBV5-1|TRBJ2-5
CASRGLAQETQYF
TGCGCCAGCAGAGGACTGGCCCAAGAGACCCAGTACTTC
>-|TRBD1|TRBV3-1/TRBV3-2|TRBJ1-3
CASRPQGAGNTIYF
TGTGCCAGCCGCCCTCAGGGGGCTGGAAACACCATATATTTT
>once|-|TRBV27|TRBJ1-2
CASRGRGGYTF
TGTGCCAGCCGAGGGAGGGGTGGCTACACCTTC
>-|TRBD2|TRBV28|TRBJ2-1
CASSLLRSGRANEQFF
TGTGCCAGCAGTTTGCTTAGGAGCGGGAGGGCTAATGAGCAGTTCTTC
>-|-|TRBV19|TRBJ1-1
CASSIEQASSGGAFF
TGTGCCAGTAGTATAGAACAGGCGTCGAGTGGCGGCGCTTTCTTT